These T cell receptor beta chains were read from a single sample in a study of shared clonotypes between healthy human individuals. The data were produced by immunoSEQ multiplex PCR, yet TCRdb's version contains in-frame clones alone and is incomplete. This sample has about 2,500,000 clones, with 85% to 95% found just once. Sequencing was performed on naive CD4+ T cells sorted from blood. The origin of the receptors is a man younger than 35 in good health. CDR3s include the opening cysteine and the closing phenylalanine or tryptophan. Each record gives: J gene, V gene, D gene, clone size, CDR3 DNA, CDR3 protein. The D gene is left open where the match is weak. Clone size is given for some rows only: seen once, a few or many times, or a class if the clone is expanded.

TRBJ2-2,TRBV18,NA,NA,TGTGCCAGCTCACCAGATTCACCCGGAGGTGCCGGGGAGCTGTTTTTT,CASSPDSPGGAGELFF
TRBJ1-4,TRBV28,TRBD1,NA,TGTGCCAGCAGAAAAGACAGGGGGCTTGAAAAACTGTTTTTT,CASRKDRGLEKLFF
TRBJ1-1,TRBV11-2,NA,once,TGTGCCAGCAGCGCAATACGACAGATCACTGAAGCTTTCTTT,CASSAIRQITEAFF
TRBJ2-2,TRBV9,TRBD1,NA,TGTGCCAGCAGCCTTTCAGGGACAGCGAACACCGGGGAGCTGTTTTTT,CASSLSGTANTGELFF
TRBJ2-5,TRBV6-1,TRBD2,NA,TGTGCCAGCAGTGAAAGGAGGCGGGGGGGCCAAGAGACCCAGTACTTC,CASSERRRGGQETQYF
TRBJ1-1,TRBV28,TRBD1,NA,TGTGCCAGCAGTTTATGGTATCGGGACAGTGCTACGAACACTGAAGCTTTCTTT,CASSLWYRDSATNTEAFF
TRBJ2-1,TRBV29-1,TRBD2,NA,TGCAGCGTTGGTAGCGGGAGTGAGAGCTCCTACAATGAGCAGTTCTTC,CSVGSGSESSYNEQFF
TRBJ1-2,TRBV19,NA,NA,TGTGCCAGTGGTGGTCGTGGGGGAACTAACTATGGCTACACCTTC,CASGGRGGTNYGYTF
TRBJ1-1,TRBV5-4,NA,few,TGTGCCAGCAGCTTTTTGAACACTGAAGCTTTCTTT,CASSFLNTEAFF
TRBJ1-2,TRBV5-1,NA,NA,TGCGCCAGCAGCTTGGAGGGCAGTCCCTATGGCTACACCTTC,CASSLEGSPYGYTF
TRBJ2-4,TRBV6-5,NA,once,TGTGCCAGCAGGTCACAGGGAGCCAAAAACATTCAGTACTTC,CASRSQGAKNIQYF
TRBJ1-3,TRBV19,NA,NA,TGTGCCAGTCCCTCGGGCTCTGGAAACACCATATATTTT,CASPSGSGNTIYF
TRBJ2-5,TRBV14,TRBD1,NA,TGTGCCAGCAGCCAGTTCCGGACAGGTCCTCAAGAGACCCAGTACTTC,CASSQFRTGPQETQYF
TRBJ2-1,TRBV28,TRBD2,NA,TGTGCCAGCAGTTTACCAGCGGGGGAAAACAATGAGCAGTTCTTC,CASSLPAGENNEQFF
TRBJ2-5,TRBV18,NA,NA,TGTGCCAGCTCACCGCGTATAGGAAGCGGCCCTGGAGAGACCCAGTACTTC,CASSPRIGSGPGETQYF
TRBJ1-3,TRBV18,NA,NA,TGTGCCAGCTCACCTATAGGGGGGAACTCTGGAAACACCATATATTTT,CASSPIGGNSGNTIYF
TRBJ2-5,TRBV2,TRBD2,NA,TGTGCCAGCAGTATTATAGCGGGGGGCGTCCCGCGGGAGACCCAGTACTTC,CASSIIAGGVPRETQYF
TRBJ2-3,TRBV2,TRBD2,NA,TGTGCCAGCAGAGCGGGGGGCGATACGCAGTATTTT,CASRAGGDTQYF
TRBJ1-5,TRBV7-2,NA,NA,TGTGCCAGCAGCCGGGACGGGGGGCCCCAGCATTTT,CASSRDGGPQHF
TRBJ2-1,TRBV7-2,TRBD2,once,TGTGCCAGCAGCTTAGCGCGGCTAGCGGGCCACAATGAGCAGTTCTTC,CASSLARLAGHNEQFF
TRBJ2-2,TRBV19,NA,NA,TGTGCCAGTACAAACCCGACAGGACTGAACACCGGGGAGCTGTTTTTT,CASTNPTGLNTGELFF
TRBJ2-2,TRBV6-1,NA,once,TGTGCCAGCAGTGAAGCGAGAAGGGACCTCTTAAGCACCGGGGAGCTGTTTTTT,CASSEARRDLLSTGELFF
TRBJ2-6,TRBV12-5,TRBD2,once,TGTGCTAGTGGTCTTCAGGAGAAGGGTTCTAGCGGGAGGGCCTTCCCTGGGGCCAACGTCCTGACTTTC,CASGLQEKGSSGRAFPGANVLTF
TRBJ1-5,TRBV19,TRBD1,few,TGTGCCAGTACCTCAACAGGGGACAATCAGCCCCAGCATTTT,CASTSTGDNQPQHF
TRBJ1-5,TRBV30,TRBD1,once,TGTGCCTGGAGTACTCCTGACAGGGTCGGGCAGCCCCAGCATTTT,CAWSTPDRVGQPQHF
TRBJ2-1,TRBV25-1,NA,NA,TGTGCCAGCAGCTTGGGGACGGGGTCCTACAATGAGCAGTTCTTC,CASSLGTGSYNEQFF
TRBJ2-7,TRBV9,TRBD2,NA,TGTGCCAGCAGGTCAACCGGGACTAGGGGCGAGCAGTACTTC,CASRSTGTRGEQYF
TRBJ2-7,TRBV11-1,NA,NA,TGTGCCAGCAGCTTAGACGGGGACGAGCAGTACTTC,CASSLDGDEQYF
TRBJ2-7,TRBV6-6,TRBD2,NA,TGTGCCAGCAGTTACTCAGCTAGCGGGGTCTACGAGCAGTACTTC,CASSYSASGVYEQYF
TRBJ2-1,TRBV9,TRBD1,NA,TGTGCCAGCACCTTTGGGACAGGGGCCTACAATGAGCAGTTCTTC,CASTFGTGAYNEQFF
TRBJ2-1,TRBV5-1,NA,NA,TGCGCCAGCAGCCCGGGAGGGACAGGGAGCTCCTACAATGAGCAGTTCTTC,CASSPGGTGSSYNEQFF
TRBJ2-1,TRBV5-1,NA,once,TGCGCCAGCAGCTCGGGGACCCGCGTAGGTGAGCAGTTCTTC,CASSSGTRVGEQFF
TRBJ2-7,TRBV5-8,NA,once,TGTGCCAGCCGCGCCAGGGAATCCTACGAGCAGTACTTC,CASRARESYEQYF
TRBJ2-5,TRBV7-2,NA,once,TGTGCCAGCAGTACACCCAAACAGAGGGGAAAGACCCAGTACTTC,CASSTPKQRGKTQYF
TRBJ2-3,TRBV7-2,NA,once,TGTGCCAGCAGCTTAGCGGTCCTAGCCGCAGATACGCAGTATTTT,CASSLAVLAADTQYF
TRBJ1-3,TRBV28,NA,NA,TGTGCCAGCAGAGAACAGGGCTCTGGAAACACCATATATTTT,CASREQGSGNTIYF
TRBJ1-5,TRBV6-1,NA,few,TGTGCCAGCCGGTTGAGGGCCGGTCAGCCCCAGCATTTT,CASRLRAGQPQHF
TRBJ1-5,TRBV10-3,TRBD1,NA,TGTGCCATGGGACAGGGGGAAAGTCAGCCCCAGCATTTT,CAMGQGESQPQHF
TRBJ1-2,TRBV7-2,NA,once,TGTGCCAGCAGCGCCCGGGCGAGAGATGGCTACACCTTC,CASSARARDGYTF